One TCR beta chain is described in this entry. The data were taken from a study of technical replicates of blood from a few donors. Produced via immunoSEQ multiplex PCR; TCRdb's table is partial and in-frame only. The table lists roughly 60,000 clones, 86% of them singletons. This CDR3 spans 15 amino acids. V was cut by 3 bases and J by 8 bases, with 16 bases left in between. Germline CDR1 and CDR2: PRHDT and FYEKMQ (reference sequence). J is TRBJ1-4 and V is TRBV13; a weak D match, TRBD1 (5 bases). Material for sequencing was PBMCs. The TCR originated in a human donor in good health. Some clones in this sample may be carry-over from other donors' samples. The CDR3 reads CASSFADTQEEKLFF. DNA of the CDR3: TGTGCCAGCAGCTTCGCGGACACCCAGGAGGAAAAACTGTTTTTT.